These 15 T cell receptor beta chains share one sample of origin, sequenced in a study of blood T cell repertoires in COVID-19. TCRdb's copy holds only in-frame clones and misses some; the assay was immunoSEQ multiplex PCR. Among hundreds of thousands of clones listed, approximately 83% were seen once. Material: peripheral blood. The receptor source for this set is a woman aged 25 to 39 who had recovered from COVID-19.

This clone was recorded only once. The chain's CDR3 is CASSIPPGLAGGGELFF. CDR3 sequence (DNA): TGTGCCAGTAGTATCCCCCCCGGACTAGCGGGCGGCGGGGAGCTGTTTTTT. V is TRBV19 and J is TRBJ2-2; TRBD2 matches at 11 bases. The germline gives CDR1 LNHDA, CDR2 SQIVND (reference sequence). The CDR3 is made up of 17 amino acids. V was clipped by 3 bases and J by 7 bases; unmatched bases: 10.

V usage is TRBV5-1 and J usage is TRBJ2-2; 11 bases agree with TRBD1. V lost 6 bases, J lost 2 bases, and 3 bases stayed unmatched. CDR1 is SGHRS, CDR2 YFSETQ, per germline. This CDR3 region has 15 residues. The chain's CDR3 is CASKGQGENTGELFF. CDR3 DNA sequence: TGCGCCAGCAAGGGACAGGGGGAAAACACCGGGGAGCTGTTTTTT.

The chain has TRBV3-1 (or the pseudogene TRBV3-2) and TRBJ2-5; D possibly corresponds to TRBD2 (5 bases). CDR3 size: 14 residues. Germline V gene lookup returns CDR1 LGHDT and CDR2 YNNKEL (reference sequence). Between the trimmed V and J ends, which lost 4 bases and 2 bases, there was a span of 11 bases. In nucleotides, the CDR3 is TGTGCCAGCAGCCGGAGGCAGGCTCAAGAGACCCAGTACTTC. It is translated as CASSRRQAQETQYF.

In the case of this clone: The junction does not match germline at one end; this may be a read error. This chain links TRBV18 with TRBJ2-7, with 7 bases matching TRBD1. This CDR3 region has 15 residues. Germline V gene sequence: CDR1 KGHSH, CDR2 LQKENI. The CDR3 spells CASSSPGQPSYEQYF. The DNA of the CDR3 is TGTGCCAGCTCATCACCGGGACAGCCCTCCTACGAGCAGTACTTC.

This rearrangement joins TRBV2 to TRBJ2-1; D possibly corresponds to TRBD2 (6 bases). In germline, CDR1 is SNHLY, CDR2 FYNNEI. The CDR3 has 16 residues. V gave up 7 bases and J gave up 5 bases, with 21 bases separating them. The CDR3 coding sequence is TGTGCCAGCACCCACCTCTCAAGCGGACTACACAATGAGCAGTTCTTC. As protein: CASTHLSSGLHNEQFF. The full variable domain, completed using reference TRBV2 and TRBJ2-1, is EPEVTQTPSHQVTQMGQEVILRCVPISNHLYFYWYRQILGQKVEFLVSFYNNEISEKSEIFDDQFSVERPDGSNFTLKIRSTKLEDSAMYFCASTHLSSGLHNEQFFGPGTRLTVL.

This clone was seen just once. The genes are TRBV3-1 (or the pseudogene TRBV3-2) and TRBJ2-5; 13 positions agree with TRBD2. The CDR3 is 16 residues long. The germline CDR1 and CDR2 sequences are LGHDT and YNNKEL (reference sequence). With V trimmed by 4 bases and J by 5 bases, 7 bases remained unmatched. CDR3 bases: TGTGCCAGCAGCCTTCCCGGGACTAGCGGGGTTGAGACCCAGTACTTC. It is translated as CASSLPGTSGVETQYF.

This sequence joins TRBV6-6 and TRBJ2-2; no clear D. The CDR3 has 14 amino acids. Germline values: CDR1 MNHNY, CDR2 SVGAGI (reference sequence). Between the trimmed V and J ends, which lost 7 bases and 4 bases, there was a span of 13 bases. CDR3 loop: CASNPGSVTGELFF. CDR3 bases: TGTGCCAGCAATCCGGGTTCGGTCACCGGGGAGCTGTTTTTT.

The V gene is TRBV11-2, the J gene TRBJ1-3; no clear D gene. V gave up 5 bases and J gave up 1 base, with 12 bases separating them. This CDR3 region has 15 residues. Germline V lookup: CDR1 SGHAT, CDR2 FQNNGV. The CDR3 coding sequence is TGTGCCAGCAGCCCAACGGGAATTTCTGGAAACACCATATATTTT. Its translation: CASSPTGISGNTIYF.

On this clone itself: The same CDR3 arises from other DNA sequences in this sample as well. V usage is TRBV6-5 and J usage is TRBJ1-5; 7 bases map to TRBD1. The J segment lost 2 bases and the V segment lost 4 bases, leaving 2 bases of the junction unmatched. CDR1 MNHEY and CDR2 SVGAGI come from the germline V gene. This CDR3 comprises 14 residues. CDR3 protein: CASSFGQGNQPQHF. In nucleotides, the CDR3 is TGTGCCAGCAGTTTTGGACAGGGCAATCAGCCCCAGCATTTT.

V gene TRBV2 combines with J gene TRBJ1-5; D is ambiguous. This CDR3 is built from 14 residues. Deletions cut 0 bases from V and 1 base from J, with 4 bases between. CDR1 and CDR2 from the germline V gene are SNHLY and FYNNEI. CDR3 DNA sequence: TGTGCCAGCAGTGAAGCGCAGAGCAATCAGCCCCAGCATTTT. Its protein product is CASSEAQSNQPQHF.

The chain employs TRBV5-1 and TRBJ1-1; maybe TRBD1 (5 bases). This CDR3 spans 14 amino acids. Germline CDR1 and CDR2: SGHRS and YFSETQ. V was clipped by 4 bases and J by 1 base, with 11 bases between them. CDR3 protein: CASSPTDSNTEAFF. The DNA of the CDR3 is TGCGCCAGCAGCCCGACAGACTCGAACACTGAAGCTTTCTTT.

The chain combines TRBV19 with TRBJ1-1, with 10 bases matching TRBD1. V shed 5 bases, J shed 1 base, and the junction held 4 bases outside the gene matches. Per germline, CDR1 LNHDA and CDR2 SQIVND (reference sequence). CDR3 size: 15 residues. CDR3 coding DNA: TGTGCCAGTAGTGGACAGGGGGAGGAGAACACTGAAGCTTTCTTT. The encoded protein is CASSGQGEENTEAFF.

The rearrangement joins TRBV10-2 to TRBJ1-2; 7 bases agree with TRBD1. The CDR3 has 14 amino acids. After removal of 8 bases from V and 4 bases from J, the junction contained 10 bases not matched to a gene. Germline-derived CDR1 and CDR2 are WSHSY and SAAADI. CDR3 nucleotide sequence: TGCGCCAGCTCAGGGGGGTTTTTCGGCTATGGCTACACCTTC. Protein product: CASSGGFFGYGYTF.

The rearrangement joins TRBV19 to TRBJ2-7; maybe TRBD1 (6 bases). This CDR3 spans 12 amino acids. Germline V gene lookup returns CDR1 LNHDA and CDR2 SQIVND (reference sequence). The V end was cut by 6 bases, the J end by 3 bases, with 9 bases between. CDR3 in DNA: TGTGCCAGTAGGACAGGAGACTACGAGCAGTACTTC. It yields the protein CASRTGDYEQYF. Full variable domain (outside the CDR3, taken from reference TRBV19 and TRBJ2-7): DGGITQSPKYLFRKEGQNVTLSCEQNLNHDAMYWYRQDPGQGLRLIYYSQIVNDFQKGDIAEGYSVSREKKESFPLTVTSAQKNPTAFYLCASRTGDYEQYFGPGTRLTVT.

This rearrangement joins TRBV6-4 to TRBJ1-4; 7 positions match TRBD1. This CDR3 region has 13 residues. V shed 3 bases and J 8 bases; nucleotides not matched to a gene: 3. Germline CDR1 is MRHNA and CDR2 is SNTAGT. CDR3 bases: TGTGCCAGCAGTGAAAACAGGGGAGAAAAACTGTTTTTT. Translated, it gives CASSENRGEKLFF.